The clone carrying this T cell receptor beta chain appeared many times. The sample originates from a study of T cells after yellow fever vaccination. The 5'RACE template-switching step produced TCR cDNA and added a universal primer site and UMIs. TCRdb processed the 5' RACE reads anew with MiXCR; each CDR3 protein has one entry. Among fewer than 150,000 distinct CDR3 sequences listed, approximately 7.1% were seen once. The germline V and J ends were trimmed by 4 bases and 7 bases, with 16 bases remaining between them. This CDR3 has 13 residues. The germline CDR1 and CDR2 sequences are SQVTM and ANQGSEA.

The genes are TRBV29-1 and TRBJ1-1; no definite D call. The sample consisted of CD4+ T cells sorted from PBMCs, taken roughly 46 days after the first yellow fever vaccination. This clonotype was obtained from a man between 18 and 29 years old who received the YFV17D yellow fever vaccine. The CDR3 region has the DNA TGCAGCGTTGCTTCCGCAGGTTCTCGTGAAGCTTTCTTT. It specifies CSVASAGSREAFF. The variable domain in full, completed from reference TRBV29-1 and TRBJ1-1, reads SAVISQKPSRDICQRGTSLTIQCQVDSQVTMMFWYRQQPGQSLTLIATANQGSEATYESGFVIDKFPISRPNLTFSTLTVSNMSPEDSSIYLCSVASAGSREAFFGQGTRLTVV.